Included here is one TCR beta chain sequence, with context. The record originates from a study of blood T cell repertoires in COVID-19. On the study more broadly: Acute-phase and convalescent COVID-19 samples originated in the United States, Italy and Spain. Nucleic acid was either cDNA or gDNA, and it came from T cells, B-cell-depleted T cells, or PBMCs.

Authors' processing steps: Amplification of reference gene primers was used by the study to estimate nucleated cell counts. Using immunoSEQ multiplex PCR, the repertoire was profiled, and TCRdb retains in-frame clones only, with some absent. Clone size and V and J calls were adopted from that table, with D and trimming inferred from the DNA. The sample carries 200,000 to 300,000 clones, approximately 86% recorded once. The germline V gene encodes CDR1 SGHNT and CDR2 YYREEE (reference sequence). V shed 6 bases, J shed 5 bases, and the junction held 4 bases outside the gene matches. This CDR3 has 13 residues.

The rearrangement joins TRBV5-4 to TRBJ1-2; 10 bases agree with TRBD1. This receptor was taken from a woman aged 25 to 39 who had recovered from COVID-19. Sequencing input: peripheral blood. The CDR3 bases are TGTGCCAGCAACCAGGGACAGGGGTATGGCTACACCTTC. It encodes CASNQGQGYGYTF.